This TCR beta chain comes out of a study of blood T cell repertoires in COVID-19. Study-level background: In each case, the material was cDNA or gDNA derived from T cells, B-cell-depleted T cells, or PBMCs.

Libraries were prepared by immunoSEQ multiplex PCR; TCRdb keeps only in-frame clonotypes and omits some of them. Among some 200,000 clones listed, roughly 86% were seen once. This CDR3 region has 15 residues. With 4 bases clipped from V and 1 base from J, the junction kept 4 bases outside the gene matches. Germline CDR1 is SGHTA and CDR2 is FQGNSA. Only one count was recorded for this clone. This chain links TRBV7-2 with TRBJ2-3; 8 nucleotides agree with TRBD2. The receptor was derived from a man aged 65 to 79 with acute or convalescent COVID-19. The sample comprised peripheral blood. The CDR3 DNA sequence: TGTGCCAGCAGCTCCGGGACTAGTCGCACAGATACGCAGTATTTT. This encodes CASSSGTSRTDTQYF.